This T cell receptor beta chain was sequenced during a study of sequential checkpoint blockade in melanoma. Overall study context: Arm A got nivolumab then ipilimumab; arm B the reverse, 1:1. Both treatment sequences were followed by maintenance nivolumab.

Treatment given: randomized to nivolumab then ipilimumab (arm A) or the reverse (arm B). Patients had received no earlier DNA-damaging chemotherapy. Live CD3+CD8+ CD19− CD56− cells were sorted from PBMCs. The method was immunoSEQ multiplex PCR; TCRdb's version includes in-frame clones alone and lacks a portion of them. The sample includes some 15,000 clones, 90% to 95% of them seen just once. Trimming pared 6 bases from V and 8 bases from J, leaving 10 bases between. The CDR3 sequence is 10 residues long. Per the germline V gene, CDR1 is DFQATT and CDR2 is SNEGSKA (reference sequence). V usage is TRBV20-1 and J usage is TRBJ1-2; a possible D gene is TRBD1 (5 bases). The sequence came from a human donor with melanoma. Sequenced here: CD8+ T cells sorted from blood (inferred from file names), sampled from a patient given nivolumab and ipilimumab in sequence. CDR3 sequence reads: CSASGVGYTF. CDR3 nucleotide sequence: TGCAGTGCATCGGGGGTAGGCTACACCTTC.